This TCR beta chain was documented in a study of blood T cell repertoires in COVID-19. This CDR3 contains 15 residues. V lost 1 base to trimming and J lost 8 bases, with 15 bases between them. Germline CDR1 LNHNV, CDR2 YYDKDF (reference sequence). Using immunoSEQ multiplex PCR, the repertoire was profiled, and TCRdb retains in-frame clones only, with some absent. The sample contains approximately 490,000 clones, roughly nine tenths of which appear only once. This clone was seen once. The sequencing sample was made of PBMCs or T cells enriched from blood (not recorded which). This receptor was obtained from a woman aged 55-69 years who had recovered from COVID-19. The chain links TRBV15 to TRBJ1-5; D perhaps matches TRBD1 (6 bases). The CDR3 bases are TGTGCCACCAGCAGAGGTGGCGGAAGGGGGAAGCCCCAGCATTTT. Amino acids: CATSRGGGRGKPQHF.